The present entry profiles one TCR beta chain with its context. Its antigen is currently unknown. Subsets obtained from CD4+ cells comprised CD45RA+ naive and CD45RA-negative memory cells. Clones were sequenced by immunoSEQ multiplex PCR, and TCRdb holds only the in-frame ones, with some missing. The data show about 2 million clones, with roughly 96% seen just once and 0.13% held by the top ten. This sample was taken from a study of shared clonotypes between healthy human individuals. General observations from the study: Between a handful of donors, naive CD4 clonotypes were shared at a level of about 5%. Non-shared clonotypes had lower generation probabilities than clonotypes shared by all four sorted-subset donors. The authors expected sequencing depth to affect clonotype sharing among donors.

Sequencing used naive CD4+ T cells sorted from blood. Subset of the sample: CD45RA+ positively selected. This sequence was found in a young man in good health.

CDR3: CASSLSGLANTGELFF. CDR3 in DNA: TGTGCCAGCAGTTTATCTGGGCTAGCGAACACCGGGGAGCTGTTTTTT. V is TRBV28 and J is TRBJ2-2; unclear D gene. With 1 base removed from V and 0 bases from J, the gap between germline ends came to 9 bases. CDR3 length: 16 amino acids. Germline V CDR1 and CDR2: MDHEN, SYDVKM.